Listed below are T cell receptor beta chains from one sample, sequenced in a study of shared clonotypes between healthy human individuals. Libraries were prepared by immunoSEQ multiplex PCR; TCRdb keeps only in-frame clonotypes and omits some of them. Seen here are 660,000 or so clones, approximately 96% observed once, and the top ten hold 0.11%. Sample: naive CD8+ T cells sorted from blood. The source of these receptors is a woman aged 25 to 39 in good health. CDR3s include the opening cysteine and the closing phenylalanine or tryptophan. The order of the fields is V gene, clone size, D gene, J gene, CDR3 protein, CDR3 DNA. D genes are given only for firm matches. The size of a clone is reported for some rows only, either as once, few or many, or as a class for expanded clones.

>TRBV5-8|-|TRBD1|TRBJ1-1
CASSLGAQGTEAFF
TGTGCCAGCAGCTTGGGGGCACAGGGGACTGAAGCTTTCTTT
>TRBV7-9|-|TRBD2|TRBJ2-7
CASSFTPREGRKYEQYF
TGTGCCAGCAGCTTTACTCCCCGGGAGGGCCGAAAGTACGAGCAGTACTTC
>TRBV6-5|-|-|TRBJ1-1
CASRIENTEAFF
TGTGCCAGCAGAATAGAGAACACTGAAGCTTTCTTT
>TRBV5-4|-|TRBD2|TRBJ2-5
CASSQRLATQETQYF
TGTGCCAGCAGCCAAAGACTAGCTACTCAAGAGACCCAGTACTTC
>TRBV5-6|-|-|TRBJ1-2
CASSSYSVVGYTF
TGTGCCAGCAGCTCCTACAGCGTTGTTGGCTACACCTTC
>TRBV11-2|-|TRBD1|TRBJ2-1
CASSPGTGLSYNEQFF
TGTGCCAGCAGTCCCGGGACAGGACTCTCCTACAATGAGCAGTTCTTC
>TRBV2|once|TRBD2|TRBJ2-1
CASRPGLAGEVSYNEQFF
TGTGCCAGCAGACCCGGTCTAGCGGGAGAAGTTTCCTACAATGAGCAGTTCTTC
>TRBV2|once|-|TRBJ1-5
CASSESPDVSNQPQHF
TGTGCCAGCAGTGAAAGCCCCGACGTTAGCAATCAGCCCCAGCATTTT
>TRBV21-1|-|-|TRBJ2-7
CASSKGGEGTSGRYEQYF
TGTGCCAGCAGCAAAGGGGGGGAAGGGACTAGCGGGAGGTACGAGCAGTACTTC
>TRBV28|-|-|TRBJ1-1
CASSLDFYTEAFF
TGTGCCAGCAGTTTAGACTTCTACACTGAAGCTTTCTTT
>TRBV10-2|-|-|TRBJ1-2
CASRPVQDYGYTF
TGCGCCAGCAGGCCTGTACAGGACTATGGCTACACCTTC
>TRBV7-9|-|TRBD1|TRBJ1-5
CASSPPGTADQPQHF
TGTGCCAGCAGCCCCCCCGGGACAGCAGATCAGCCCCAGCATTTT
>TRBV7-3|-|TRBD2|TRBJ2-2
CASSPQREVKHRGAVF
TGTGCCAGCAGCCCACAGCGGGAGGTAAAACACCGGGGAGCTGTTTTT
>TRBV5-6|-|-|TRBJ2-7
CASSLGGSSFLSYEQYF
TGTGCCAGCAGCTTGGGGGGGTCCAGCTTCCTCTCCTACGAGCAGTACTTC
>TRBV12-5|-|-|TRBJ1-2
CASGLGGNGYTF
TGTGCTAGTGGCCTTGGAGGGAACGGCTACACCTTC
>TRBV30|-|-|TRBJ1-5
CAWSVQAAPHQPQHF
TGTGCCTGGAGTGTACAGGCAGCCCCCCATCAGCCCCAGCATTTT
>TRBV6-1|-|TRBD2|TRBJ2-1
CASSGREGQNEQFF
TGTGCCAGCAGTGGGCGGGAGGGCCAGAATGAGCAGTTCTTC
>TRBV27|-|-|TRBJ2-5
CASSPSGQLGETQYF
TGTGCCAGCAGTCCCTCCGGACAGTTGGGCGAGACCCAGTACTTC
>TRBV9|-|TRBD2|TRBJ2-1
CASSVVASGTNEQFF
TGTGCCAGCAGCGTAGTGGCTAGCGGGACCAATGAGCAGTTCTTC
>TRBV10-1|-|TRBD2|TRBJ2-1
CASSGLAGGHEQFF
TGCGCCAGCAGTGGGCTAGCGGGAGGACATGAGCAGTTCTTC
>TRBV28|-|-|TRBJ1-2
CASTTGLAGGYTF
TGTGCCAGCACCACCGGGTTGGCGGGGGGCTACACCTTC
>TRBV12-5|-|-|TRBJ2-1
CASGLGGIGGATGAFYNEQFF
TGTGCTAGTGGTTTGGGAGGAATCGGGGGCGCGACGGGAGCGTTTTACAATGAGCAGTTCTTC
>TRBV28|few|TRBD1|TRBJ2-7
CASSPGQGYEQYF
TGTGCCAGCAGCCCGGGACAGGGCTACGAGCAGTACTTC
>TRBV10-2|-|TRBD2|TRBJ2-7
CASRTGLAGASSYEQYF
TGCGCCAGCAGAACGGGACTAGCGGGCGCCTCCTCCTACGAGCAGTACTTC
>TRBV27|-|-|TRBJ2-3
CASSLTLPDTQYF
TGTGCCAGCAGTTTAACCCTCCCAGATACGCAGTATTTT
>TRBV27|-|-|TRBJ2-7
CASSSTGLYEQYF
TGTGCCAGCAGTTCTACAGGGTTGTACGAGCAGTACTTC
>TRBV28|-|-|TRBJ2-1
CASRERSYNEQFF
TGTGCCAGCAGGGAAAGGTCCTACAATGAGCAGTTCTTC
>TRBV10-2|few|-|TRBJ1-5
CASSASFYQPQHF
TGCGCCAGCTCTGCCAGCTTCTATCAGCCCCAGCATTTT
>TRBV2|-|TRBD1|TRBJ1-1
CASIRSGTGKNTEAFF
TGTGCCAGCATCCGATCTGGGACAGGGAAGAACACTGAAGCTTTCTTT
>TRBV7-6|-|-|TRBJ2-5
CASSVGPSQETQYF
TGTGCCAGCAGCGTGGGACCGTCACAAGAGACCCAGTACTTC
>TRBV5-6|-|TRBD2|TRBJ2-1
CASSLVASGSNEQFF
TGTGCCAGCAGCTTGGTGGCTAGCGGGAGCAATGAGCAGTTCTTC
>TRBV27|-|TRBD2|TRBJ2-5
CASSHGTSGTRETQYF
TGTGCCAGCAGTCACGGGACTAGCGGGACTCGAGAGACCCAGTACTTC
>TRBV19|-|-|TRBJ2-5
CASRGSAVETQYF
TGTGCCAGTCGCGGGTCAGCAGTCGAGACCCAGTACTTC
>TRBV11-2|-|-|TRBJ2-2
CASSPPMRPNLNTGELFF
TGTGCCAGCAGCCCTCCCATGAGGCCAAACCTGAACACCGGGGAGCTGTTTTTT
>TRBV21-1|-|-|TRBJ2-5
CASSKSPGAFETQYF
TGTGCCAGCAGCAAATCCCCGGGAGCGTTCGAGACCCAGTACTTC
>TRBV5-4|-|TRBD2|TRBJ2-1
CASSLSLAGANEQFF
TGTGCCAGCAGCTTGTCACTAGCGGGGGCCAATGAGCAGTTCTTC
>TRBV7-9|-|TRBD1|TRBJ1-5
CASSSIDEGAFPQPQHF
TGTGCCAGCTCCTCTATTGACGAGGGGGCCTTTCCTCAGCCCCAGCATTTT
>TRBV7-2|-|-|TRBJ1-5
CASSLELGTADPQHF
TGTGCCAGCAGCTTAGAGTTGGGGACGGCGGATCCCCAGCATTTT
>TRBV27|few|-|TRBJ1-1
CASSLSGGFTEAFF
TGTGCCAGCAGTTTATCTGGTGGGTTCACTGAAGCTTTCTTT
>TRBV14|-|TRBD1|TRBJ2-2
CASSLQGARFGELFF
TGTGCCAGCAGCCTACAGGGGGCGCGGTTCGGGGAGCTGTTTTTT
>TRBV4-1|once|-|TRBJ2-1
CASSQDARPQSTQFF
TGCGCCAGCAGCCAAGACGCGAGACCGCAGTCGACGCAGTTCTTC
>TRBV2|-|-|TRBJ2-6
CASGLMRSGANVLTF
TGTGCCAGCGGCCTGATGAGATCTGGGGCCAACGTCCTGACTTTC
>TRBV9|-|TRBD2|TRBJ2-7
CASSVGAPSGYEQYF
TGTGCCAGCAGCGTAGGGGCACCTAGCGGCTACGAGCAGTACTTC
>TRBV18|-|-|TRBJ1-1
CASSLGGWTEAFF
TGTGCCAGCTCACTGGGGGGATGGACTGAAGCTTTCTTT
>TRBV7-9|once|-|TRBJ2-7
CASSLDNHEQYF
TGTGCCAGCAGCTTAGACAACCACGAGCAGTACTTC
>TRBV5-8|many|TRBD2|TRBJ2-7
CASSLAPRTGLYEQYF
TGTGCCAGCAGCTTGGCCCCCAGGACGGGACTATACGAGCAGTACTTC
>TRBV12-5|once|-|TRBJ2-1
CASGLTGDNEQFF
TGTGCTAGTGGTCTCACGGGCGACAATGAGCAGTTCTTC
>TRBV5-6|-|-|TRBJ2-5
CASSSVSEETQYF
TGTGCCAGCAGCTCGGTATCTGAGGAGACCCAGTACTTC
>TRBV5-1|once|-|TRBJ1-1
CASRGGTEAFF
TGCGCCAGCAGGGGGGGCACTGAAGCTTTCTTT
>TRBV19|-|-|TRBJ2-2
CASSLGYRAGELFF
TGTGCCAGTAGCTTGGGGTATCGCGCCGGGGAGCTGTTTTTT